Each of the 29 T cell receptor beta chains below was sequenced from the same sample in a study of T cell repertoires in cytomegalovirus infection. Which antigens these TCRs recognize remains unknown. MiXCR was run by TCRdb on the reads, yielding one entry per CDR3 protein. The sample lists about 900,000 distinct CDR3 sequences; approximately 32% were seen once. The material was cultured CD8+ T cells from PBMCs, obtained from culture after CMV antigen stimulation. These receptors were collected from a human donor in good health (CMV status not recorded). Some clones in this sample may be carry-over from other donors' samples.

This clonotype came up a few times. J is TRBJ1-1 and V is TRBV5-1; no clear D gene. The ends were cut back, 4 bases at V and 4 bases at J, with 17 bases in the middle. The CDR3 covers 15 residues. CDR1 is SGHRS, CDR2 YFSETQ, per germline. The CDR3 loop is CASSLTDGSITEAFF. Here the CDR3 DNA reads TGCGCCAGCAGCCTAACGGACGGCAGTATCACTGAAGCTTTCTTT.

The rearrangement joins TRBV19 to TRBJ1-2; D gene ambiguous. Between the trimmed V and J ends, which lost 4 bases and 4 bases, there was a span of 19 bases. Germline lookup yields CDR1 LNHDA and CDR2 SQIVND (reference sequence). The CDR3 totals 16 residues. CDR3 nucleotides: TGTGCCAGTAGTACTACCCTGGCAGCGAAGGGCTATGGCTACACCTTC. The encoded protein is CASSTTLAAKGYGYTF. Full variable domain (missing parts from reference TRBV19 and TRBJ1-2): DGGITQSPKYLFRKEGQNVTLSCEQNLNHDAMYWYRQDPGQGLRLIYYSQIVNDFQKGDIAEGYSVSREKKESFPLTVTSAQKNPTAFYLCASSTTLAAKGYGYTFGSGTRLTVV.

Points on this clonotype: Germline and junction disagree at one end, which may indicate a read error. J is TRBJ1-2 and V is TRBV6-8, with D possibly TRBD1 on 6 matching bases. The CDR3 runs 15 residues. Germline-derived CDR1 and CDR2 are MNHGY and SAAAGT. The CDR3 bases are TGTGCCAGCAGTTCCCAGGGGCAGCCCCTCGGAGACTACACTTTC. Translation: CASSSQGQPLGDYTF.

This sequence joins TRBV19 and TRBJ1-1, with D hard to call. V lost 7 bases to trimming and J lost 1 base, with 13 bases between them. The CDR3 loop spans 14 amino acids. Germline assignment: CDR1 LNHDA and CDR2 SQIVND (reference sequence). CDR3: CASTGGPPNTEAFF. CDR3 nucleotides: TGTGCCAGTACCGGAGGACCGCCGAACACTGAAGCTTTCTTT. The complete variable domain, with remaining parts taken from reference TRBV19 and TRBJ1-1, reads DGGITQSPKYLFRKEGQNVTLSCEQNLNHDAMYWYRQDPGQGLRLIYYSQIVNDFQKGDIAEGYSVSREKKESFPLTVTSAQKNPTAFYLCASTGGPPNTEAFFGQGTRLTVV.

The J gene is TRBJ1-3, the V gene TRBV7-9; D might be TRBD1 (5 bases). V lost 4 bases, J lost 3 bases, and 16 bases lay in between. The CDR3 extends over 16 amino acids. CDR1 SEHNR and CDR2 FQNEAQ come from the germline V gene (reference sequence). The chain's CDR3 is CASSSRNQGFGNTIYF. As DNA, the CDR3 is TGTGCCAGCAGCTCCAGGAATCAGGGATTTGGAAACACCATATATTTT.

This chain connects TRBV2 to TRBJ1-4; no clear D gene. The CDR3 consists of 14 residues. Trimming removed 9 bases at V and 0 bases at J, with 11 bases between. The germline gives CDR1 SNHLY, CDR2 FYNNEI. DNA for the CDR3: TGTGCCAGTCGAACCCCCGCAACTAATGAAAAACTGTTTTTT. Translation: CASRTPATNEKLFF.

V usage is TRBV19 and J usage is TRBJ1-1; TRBD1 aligns across 7 bases. The CDR3 is made up of 14 amino acids. V lost 7 bases to trimming and J lost 1 base; unmatched junction nucleotides: 6. Per germline, CDR1 LNHDA and CDR2 SQIVND (reference sequence). The DNA of the CDR3 is TGTGCCAGTATGATCGGGACAGCGAACACTGAAGCTTTCTTT. Translation gives CASMIGTANTEAFF.

This chain links TRBV19 with TRBJ1-1, with TRBD1 identical over 8 bases. This CDR3 is built from 13 residues. V lost 6 bases and J lost 7; bases outside the gene matches: 7. Germline V lookup: CDR1 LNHDA, CDR2 SQIVND (reference sequence). CDR3 residues: CASRFRQGREAFF. Here the CDR3 DNA reads TGTGCCAGTAGATTTCGACAGGGGCGTGAAGCTTTCTTT.

This clonotype was recorded a few times. V gene TRBV7-6 combines with J gene TRBJ2-2; unclear D gene. The CDR3 contains 11 residues. Trimming took 5 bases from V and 9 from J, leaving 7 bases between them. From germline, CDR1 is SGHVS and CDR2 FNYEAQ. In DNA form, the CDR3 reads TGTGCCAGCAGCCGGACGCGGGAGCTGTTTTTT. It specifies CASSRTRELFF. The whole variable domain, remainder taken from reference TRBV7-6 and TRBJ2-2, is GAGVSQSPRYKVTKRGQDVALRCDPISGHVSLYWYRQALGQGPEFLTYFNYEAQQDKSGLPNDRFSAERPEGSISTLTIQRTEQRDSAMYRCASSRTRELFFGEGSRLTVL.

The rearrangement links TRBV27 to TRBJ2-3; no firm D call. V lost 0 bases and J 6 bases, leaving 10 bases between the germline ends. Germline assignment: CDR1 MNHEY and CDR2 SMNVEV (reference sequence). The length of the CDR3 is 14 residues. This CDR3 reads CASSLSNVADTQYF. CDR3 coding DNA: TGTGCCAGCAGTTTATCAAACGTGGCGGATACGCAGTATTTT.

In this sample, this clonotype turned up many times. The V gene is TRBV7-6, the J gene TRBJ1-1, with 9 bases fitting TRBD1. The germline V gene has CDR1 SGHVS and CDR2 FNYEAQ. This CDR3 region has 16 residues. With V trimmed by 1 base and J by 0 bases, 3 bases remained unmatched. CDR3 DNA sequence: TGTGCCAGCAGCTTAGGACAGGGGGGCGTGAACACTGAAGCTTTCTTT. Amino acids: CASSLGQGGVNTEAFF. Supplemented by reference TRBV7-6 and TRBJ1-1, the full variable domain reads GAGVSQSPRYKVTKRGQDVALRCDPISGHVSLYWYRQALGQGPEFLTYFNYEAQQDKSGLPNDRFSAERPEGSISTLTIQRTEQRDSAMYRCASSLGQGGVNTEAFFGQGTRLTVV.

This clonotype was seen more than once but under ten times. This chain joins TRBV4-2 and TRBJ2-3, with D possibly TRBD2 on 6 matching bases. Looked up from germline, CDR1 is LGHNA and CDR2 is YNFKEQ. The CDR3 is made up of 15 amino acids. V gave up 0 bases and J gave up 2 bases, with 9 bases separating them. The CDR3 DNA sequence: TGTGCCAGCAGCCAAGATGGAGGGTCCACAGATACGCAGTATTTT. Translated, it gives CASSQDGGSTDTQYF.

This clonotype was recorded at least ten times. This sequence joins TRBV7-8 and TRBJ2-2; TRBD2 agrees at 12 bases. Germline trimming cut 4 bases from V and 6 bases from J; bases unmatched to any gene: 3. The length of the CDR3 is 15 residues. Germline CDR1 is SGHVS and CDR2 is FQNEAQ. The CDR3 sequence is CASSWLAGGPGELFF. The CDR3 DNA is TGTGCCAGCAGCTGGCTAGCGGGGGGGCCCGGGGAGCTGTTTTTT.

This sequence joins TRBV2 and TRBJ2-7; 9 nucleotides line up with TRBD2. This CDR3 is built from 14 residues. From germline, CDR1 is SNHLY and CDR2 FYNNEI. Trimming cost V 7 bases and J 2 bases; bases outside gene matches: 6. CDR3 sequence: CASKPGGGAYEQYF. The CDR3 DNA sequence: TGTGCCAGCAAGCCCGGCGGGGGGGCCTACGAGCAGTACTTC. Complete variable domain (other parts from reference TRBV2 and TRBJ2-7): EPEVTQTPSHQVTQMGQEVILRCVPISNHLYFYWYRQILGQKVEFLVSFYNNEISEKSEIFDDQFSVERPDGSNFTLKIRSTKLEDSAMYFCASKPGGGAYEQYFGPGTRLTVT.

The chain links TRBV6-2 or TRBV6-3 to TRBJ2-7, with D possibly TRBD1 on 6 matching bases. The CDR3 extends over 14 amino acids. Germline CDR1 MNHEY, CDR2 SVGEGT. The CDR3 here is CGSSSGTTVYEQYV. The CDR3 region has the DNA TGTGGCAGCAGTTCAGGGACAACTGTCTACGAGCAGTACGTC.

This clonotype occurred a few times. The chain couples TRBV5-6 to TRBJ1-5; D gene uncertain. Trimming removed 1 base at V and 6 bases at J, with 14 bases between. This CDR3 region has 15 residues. Germline CDR1 and CDR2: SGHDT and YYEEEE. The CDR3 bases are TGTGCCAGCAGCTTGTTCTGGGGTTTCGGTCAGCCCCAGCATTTT. This translates into CASSLFWGFGQPQHF.

This clonotype was seen just once. The V call is TRBV2, the J call TRBJ2-7; D could derive from TRBD1 or TRBD2 (5 bases each). V was shortened by 3 bases and J by 2 bases, with 20 bases between the two germline ends. Per germline, CDR1 SNHLY and CDR2 FYNNEI. This CDR3 comprises 17 residues. The CDR3 sequence: CASSDPLEGPTTYEQYV. The CDR3 DNA reads TGTGCCAGCAGTGATCCCCTCGAGGGGCCTACTACCTACGAGCAGTACGTC.

This clonotype occurred many times. This chain joins TRBV7-6 and TRBJ2-5, with D perhaps being TRBD1 or TRBD2 (5 bases each). The germline CDR1 and CDR2 sequences are SGHVS and FNYEAQ. This CDR3 is built from 14 residues. Between the trimmed V and J ends, which lost 5 bases and 2 bases, there was a span of 12 bases. The CDR3 DNA is TGTGCCAGCAGCCCGATTTGGGGGCAAGAGACCCAGTACTTC. Its protein product is CASSPIWGQETQYF.

J is TRBJ2-3 and V is TRBV7-6; TRBD1 or TRBD2 may be the D gene (6 bases each). The length of the CDR3 is 16 residues. The germline V and J ends were trimmed by 7 bases and 5 bases, with 22 bases remaining between them. Germline CDR1 and CDR2: SGHVS and FNYEAQ. Here the CDR3 DNA reads TGTGCCAGCACCCCAGAGGGGGGCATCAGAAGAGATACGCAGTATTTT. Its protein is CASTPEGGIRRDTQYF.

The chain uses TRBV7-9 and TRBJ1-1; no firm D call. The CDR3 consists of 12 residues. Germline assignment: CDR1 SEHNR and CDR2 FQNEAQ (reference sequence). V lost 9 bases to trimming and J lost 5 bases, with 13 bases between them. Here the CDR3 DNA reads TGTGCCAGTACCGTGGGTGGGACTGAAGCTTTCTTT. This translates into CASTVGGTEAFF.

The chain recombines TRBV29-1 with TRBJ1-1, with 9 bases identical to TRBD1. Trimming at V came to 5 bases and at J to 4 bases, leaving 5 bases not matched to a gene. In germline, CDR1 is SQVTM, CDR2 ANQGSEA. The CDR3 runs to 13 residues. The CDR3 region has the DNA TGCAGCGTTCTCACAGGGGGCTTCACTGAAGCTTTCTTT. As protein: CSVLTGGFTEAFF.

This clonotype was seen more than once but under ten times. The J gene is TRBJ1-4, the V gene TRBV10-3; the D gene is possibly TRBD1 (5 bases). The CDR3 loop spans 14 amino acids. The V gene lost 4 bases and the J gene lost 4 bases, with 10 bases spanning the gap. Germline loops: CDR1 ENHRY, CDR2 SYGVKD. CDR3 in DNA: TGTGCCATCAGTGGATCAGACAGTAATGAAAAACTGTTTTTT. It specifies CAISGSDSNEKLFF.

This rearrangement joins TRBV6-6 to TRBJ2-7; maybe TRBD1 (6 bases). This CDR3 has 14 residues. CDR1 and CDR2 (germline): MNHNY, SVGAGI (reference sequence). Trimming pared 2 bases from V and 3 bases from J, leaving 11 bases between. The CDR3 nucleotides are TGTGCCAGCAGTTACGGGGGCTCAGACTACGAGCAGTACGTC. It is translated as CASSYGGSDYEQYV.

CDR3 residues: CASSFSGGMSPLHF. CDR3 nucleotide sequence: TGTGCCAGCAGCTTTAGTGGGGGGATGTCACCCCTCCACTTT. The chain couples TRBV7-6 to TRBJ1-6, with D perhaps TRBD1 (5 bases). The CDR3 is made up of 14 amino acids. The V end was cut by 3 bases, the J end by 10 bases, with 13 bases between. Germline assignment: CDR1 SGHVS and CDR2 FNYEAQ. Variable domain in full (rest from reference TRBV7-6 and TRBJ1-6): GAGVSQSPRYKVTKRGQDVALRCDPISGHVSLYWYRQALGQGPEFLTYFNYEAQQDKSGLPNDRFSAERPEGSISTLTIQRTEQRDSAMYRCASSFSGGMSPLHFGNGTRLTVT.

The V and J genes are TRBV12-3 or TRBV12-4 and TRBJ2-3; 11 nucleotides line up with TRBD2. The CDR3 is 21 residues long. V dropped 5 bases and J dropped 2; count of bases not matched to a gene: 21. The CDR3 here is CASSPFVPPGTSGADTDTQYF. CDR3 DNA sequence: TGTGCCAGCAGTCCATTCGTACCCCCCGGGACTAGCGGAGCGGACACAGATACGCAGTATTTT.

This clonotype was counted at least ten times. This chain links TRBV11-1 with TRBJ2-1; 11 nucleotides align to TRBD1. The V and J ends lost 4 bases and 7 bases, in that order; junction bases with no gene match: 6. The CDR3 extends over 15 amino acids. Germline CDR1 SGHAT, CDR2 FQDESV (reference sequence). CDR3 amino acids: CASSYGTGGGNEQFF. The CDR3 bases are TGTGCCAGCAGCTACGGGACAGGGGGTGGGAATGAGCAGTTCTTC.

The J gene is TRBJ2-1, the V gene TRBV7-9, with 9 bases identical to TRBD2. From germline, CDR1 is SEHNR and CDR2 FQNEAQ (reference sequence). The CDR3 length is 12 residues. The CDR3 DNA sequence: TGTGTTACCCCGGGACTAGCAAATGAGCAGTTCTTC. This codes for CVTPGLANEQFF.

The chain links TRBV6-5 to TRBJ2-1; no reliable D call. Germline CDR1 MNHEY, CDR2 SVGAGI. The CDR3 spans 16 residues. V gave up 0 bases and J gave up 0 bases, with 9 bases separating them. Written as DNA, the CDR3 is TGTGCCAGCAGTTACTCCTCCTCAAGCTCCTACAATGAGCAGTTCTTC. This sequence encodes CASSYSSSSSYNEQFF.

In this sample, this clonotype turned up a few times. The chain couples TRBV6-2 or TRBV6-3 to TRBJ2-3, with 10 nucleotides matching TRBD1. Trimming at V came to 4 bases and at J to 2 bases, leaving 9 bases not matched to a gene. Germline values: CDR1 MNHEY, CDR2 SVGEGT. This CDR3 contains 17 residues. Here the CDR3 DNA reads TGTGCCAGCAGTTTGAGGGACAGGGGATATCTCACAGATACGCAGTATTTT. It translates to CASSLRDRGYLTDTQYF.